This T cell receptor beta chain appears in the sequencing data of a study of blood T cell repertoires in COVID-19. Study-level information: COVID-19 samples from acute and convalescent phases originated in the United States, Italy and Spain. T cells, B-cell-depleted T cells, or PBMCs provided the cDNA or gDNA that served as material.

Under the authors' procedure: The authors estimated nucleated cell counts from reference gene primer amplification. Repertoires were generated with immunoSEQ multiplex PCR, while TCRdb's copy carries only in-frame clones and drops some. For V, J and clone size, that table is used; D and trimming come from the DNA. This table has under 50,000 clones, roughly nine tenths appearing once. Germline lookup yields CDR1 MDHEN and CDR2 SYDVKM. The CDR3 extends over 14 amino acids. V dropped 8 bases and J dropped 1 base, with 9 bases sitting between them. The chain has TRBV28 and TRBJ1-6, with D uncertain. The clonotype was recovered from a man in his sixties or seventies with active COVID-19. Source material: peripheral blood. The CDR3 DNA is TGTGCCAGCCTCACGGGGTCCTATAATTCACCCCTCCACTTT. Translated, it gives CASLTGSYNSPLHF.